The T cell receptor (beta chain) under discussion was sequenced for a study of cytomegalovirus exposure and HLA in healthy donors. Study summary: Earlier findings included about 120 million unique TCR beta sequences obtained from 150 million to 200 million T cells.

Healthy bone marrow donors supplied every sample. Study-wide points: It was shown in a later analysis that HLA-associated TCR beta chains were more clonally expanded than other, equally common chains. A later examination showed that TCR association rates differed by HLA locus, with DRB1 most and HLA-C fewest.

The PCR contained 60 Vbeta and 13 Jbeta primers. The assay was immunoSEQ multiplex PCR, and TCRdb's table has in-frame clones only and misses some. The repertoire holds tens of thousands of clones, with 74% as singletons. This CDR3 is built from 15 residues. CDR1 SGDLS and CDR2 YYNGEE come from the germline V gene. The V segment lost 0 bases and the J segment 5 bases; nucleotides outside the gene matches: 5. A note on this clone: Its specificity is not known.

The sequenced sample consisted of PBMCs. The chain links TRBV9 to TRBJ2-7; 10 bases are shared with TRBD1. The source is a human donor in good health. Here the CDR3 reads CASSVVGGQGNEQYF. The CDR3 region has the DNA TGTGCCAGCAGCGTAGTCGGGGGACAGGGGAACGAGCAGTACTTC. Full variable domain (outside the CDR3, taken from reference TRBV9 and TRBJ2-7): DSGVTQTPKHLITATGQRVTLRCSPRSGDLSVYWYQQSLDQGLQFLIQYYNGEERAKGNILERFSAQQFPDLHSELNLSSLELGDSALYFCASSVVGGQGNEQYFGPGTRLTVT.